This entry is about one TCR beta chain. Its cognate antigen is unknown. The data were taken from a study of CD8 T cells in ankylosing spondylitis. Study conclusions and caveats: CD8+ by phenotype, disease-linked clones were relatively rare in peripheral blood. Characteristic of ankylosing spondylitis blood, it appeared, was a TCR beta motif comprising several highly homologous variants.

TCRdb redid the calling of the 5' RACE reads with MiXCR, one entry per CDR3 protein. The repertoire consists of 230,000 or so distinct CDR3 sequences, with 15% to 20% occurring once and the leading ten covering more than 25%. Trimming left V 3 bases short and J 0 bases short, with 8 bases between. Germline CDR1 and CDR2: MNHNS and SASEGT. The CDR3 sequence is 15 residues long. The sequencing input was blood, either unsorted or a sorted T cell fraction (not recorded which). This chain connects TRBV6-1 to TRBJ2-2; D possibly corresponds to TRBD2 (5 bases). The TCR comes from a male donor with ankylosing spondylitis or in good health (not recorded which). The chain's CDR3 is CASSDQRTNTGELFF. CDR3 sequence (DNA): TGTGCCAGCAGTGACCAGCGGACGAACACCGGGGAGCTGTTTTTT.